These T cell receptor beta chains were read from a single sample in a study of vaccination and CD4 T cells after COVID-19. No antigens are known for them. MiXCR, applied by TCRdb to the PCR reads, yields one record per CDR3 protein. Among around 5,900 distinct CDR3 sequences listed, about half were seen once. The sample consisted of CD4+ T cells from blood, cultured in vitro. The receptors were sampled from a human donor who had recovered from COVID-19. Each CDR3 is given with its conserved first and last residue. The D gene is left open where the match is weak. Size is omitted from some rows. Given values are once, few, many or a class for expanded clones.

DNA: TGTGCCAGCAGCCCCCGGGAACCCTACGAGCAGTACTTC; CDR3: CASSPREPYEQYF; J: TRBJ2-7; D: -; V: TRBV5-6; size: -
DNA: TGTGCCAGCAGCCGGACTAGTACCTACGAGCAGTACTTC; CDR3: CASSRTSTYEQYF; J: TRBJ2-7; D: TRBD2; V: TRBV7-9; size: few
DNA: TGTGCCAGCAGCTTACGTCGAGACAATGAGCAGTTCTTC; CDR3: CASSLRRDNEQFF; J: TRBJ2-1; D: -; V: TRBV7-3; size: -
DNA: TGTGCCAGCAGCGATGGGACGTCGAATGAGCAGTTCTTC; CDR3: CASSDGTSNEQFF; J: TRBJ2-1; D: -; V: TRBV7-3; size: -
DNA: TGCAGCGTTGCTCTCCTCATGATGAACACTGAAGCTTTCTTT; CDR3: CSVALLMMNTEAFF; J: TRBJ1-1; D: -; V: TRBV29-1; size: -
DNA: TGTGCCAGCACCCTGACAGAGGTCTCCTACGAGCAGTACTTC; CDR3: CASTLTEVSYEQYF; J: TRBJ2-7; D: -; V: TRBV12-3/TRBV12-4; size: -
DNA: TGTGCCAGTAGTCGAGGACAGGAAACCCATGGCTACACCTTC; CDR3: CASSRGQETHGYTF; J: TRBJ1-2; D: TRBD1; V: TRBV19; size: -
DNA: TGTGCCAGCGGAGAGGGTGTTGGTCAGCCCCAGCATTTT; CDR3: CASGEGVGQPQHF; J: TRBJ1-5; D: -; V: TRBV19; size: few
DNA: TGTGCCAGCAGTCCCGCATCGGCGGGAATCACAGATACGCAGTATTTT; CDR3: CASSPASAGITDTQYF; J: TRBJ2-3; D: -; V: TRBV28; size: -
DNA: TGCGCCTGTGGCCTAGCGAGCTACAATGAGCAGTTCTTC; CDR3: CACGLASYNEQFF; J: TRBJ2-1; D: -; V: TRBV5-1; size: -
DNA: TGTGCCAGCAGCTTGGTAGGGGGCGGAGGCAATCAGCCCCAGCATTTT; CDR3: CASSLVGGGGNQPQHF; J: TRBJ1-5; D: TRBD1; V: TRBV5-5; size: -
DNA: TGCAGCGTTGTCCAGACCATCACCTACAATGAGCAGTTCTTC; CDR3: CSVVQTITYNEQFF; J: TRBJ2-1; D: -; V: TRBV29-1; size: -
DNA: TGCGCCAGCTCCCGGTGGGGAAATTCACCCCTCCACTTT; CDR3: CASSRWGNSPLHF; J: TRBJ1-6; D: -; V: TRBV5-1; size: -
DNA: TGTGCCAGCAATCGGGAAACTAACACTGAAGCTTTCTTT; CDR3: CASNRETNTEAFF; J: TRBJ1-1; D: -; V: TRBV2; size: -
DNA: TGTGCCAGCAGCCCGCGGGTCCCTTCCACCGGGGAGCTGTTTTTT; CDR3: CASSPRVPSTGELFF; J: TRBJ2-2; D: -; V: TRBV11-3; size: -
DNA: TGTGCCAGCAAAAGGGCAGGGTTCACCTACGAGCAGTACTTC; CDR3: CASKRAGFTYEQYF; J: TRBJ2-7; D: -; V: TRBV6-1; size: -
DNA: TGTGCCAGCAGTTCCCCACTCGGACTAGCGGAAGAGCAGTTCTTC; CDR3: CASSSPLGLAEEQFF; J: TRBJ2-1; D: TRBD2; V: TRBV6-2/TRBV6-3; size: -
DNA: TGCAGTGCTAGGGGCAGGAGAGAGCAGTACTTC; CDR3: CSARGRREQYF; J: TRBJ2-7; D: -; V: TRBV20-1; size: -
DNA: TGTGCCATCAGTGGGCTCGCAGGGGGGTCCTACAATGAGCAGTTCTTC; CDR3: CAISGLAGGSYNEQFF; J: TRBJ2-1; D: -; V: TRBV10-3; size: -
DNA: TGTGCCAGCAGTTACTCGCAAAGGTGGGGCTATGGCTACACCTTC; CDR3: CASSYSQRWGYGYTF; J: TRBJ1-2; D: -; V: TRBV6-5; size: -
DNA: TGTGCCAGTAGGAGGGGGGGACAGGGGTCTCAGCCCCAGCATTTT; CDR3: CASRRGGQGSQPQHF; J: TRBJ1-5; D: TRBD1; V: TRBV19; size: -
DNA: TGTGCCAGCAAGAGTGGACTACCCCCCGCTACGCAGTATTTT; CDR3: CASKSGLPPATQYF; J: TRBJ2-3; D: -; V: TRBV6-1; size: -
DNA: TGTGCCAGCAGCCCGTTCAGGGGTTCACCCCTCCACTTT; CDR3: CASSPFRGSPLHF; J: TRBJ1-6; D: -; V: TRBV14; size: few
DNA: TGTGCCAGCAGCTTCCGTGAGGGGGTCGAGGGCTACACCTTC; CDR3: CASSFREGVEGYTF; J: TRBJ1-2; D: -; V: TRBV7-2; size: few
DNA: TGTGCCAGCAGCCAAGACTTGGGTAGGGGGGAACTAGCGGGAGTTCACGATGAGCAGTTCTTC; CDR3: CASSQDLGRGELAGVHDEQFF; J: TRBJ2-1; D: TRBD2; V: TRBV4-2; size: -
DNA: TGTGCCAGCACGAGCCCCGGGAGTGATACGCAGTATTTT; CDR3: CASTSPGSDTQYF; J: TRBJ2-3; D: -; V: TRBV6-1; size: -
DNA: TGTCCCAGCAGTCGACAGGGAACTCCGGATAATTCACCCCTCCACTTT; CDR3: CPSSRQGTPDNSPLHF; J: TRBJ1-6; D: TRBD1; V: TRBV28; size: -
DNA: TGTGCCTGGAGTCGGACTAGCGGGAACAATGAGCAGTTCTTC; CDR3: CAWSRTSGNNEQFF; J: TRBJ2-1; D: TRBD2; V: TRBV30; size: few
DNA: TGTGCCAGCAGCCGGACACTAGGGGGGACGAAGCCCCAGCATTTT; CDR3: CASSRTLGGTKPQHF; J: TRBJ1-5; D: -; V: TRBV7-3; size: -
DNA: TGTGCCAGCAGCTTCCAAGGGGGACAGGGGGCCTATGGCTACACCTTC; CDR3: CASSFQGGQGAYGYTF; J: TRBJ1-2; D: TRBD1; V: TRBV11-3; size: -
DNA: TGTGCCAGCAGCTCCGGACTAGCGGGCTACGAGCAGTACTTC; CDR3: CASSSGLAGYEQYF; J: TRBJ2-7; D: TRBD2; V: TRBV11-3; size: -
DNA: TGTGCCAGTAGTCCTCGGATCCAAGAGACCCAGTACTTC; CDR3: CASSPRIQETQYF; J: TRBJ2-5; D: -; V: TRBV19; size: -
DNA: TGTGCCAGCAAAAGGGACAGTACAAGTCAGCCCCAGCATTTT; CDR3: CASKRDSTSQPQHF; J: TRBJ1-5; D: TRBD1; V: TRBV2; size: -
DNA: TGTGCCCCTTATCCGAGACTTCTCCGCTATAATTCACCCCTCCACTTT; CDR3: CAPYPRLLRYNSPLHF; J: TRBJ1-6; D: -; V: TRBV24-1; size: -
DNA: TGCAGTGCCGGTTATGTCGATACGCAGTATTTT; CDR3: CSAGYVDTQYF; J: TRBJ2-3; D: -; V: TRBV20-1; size: few
DNA: TGTGCCATCACCTCAGGTGCCCAGGGGAAATCACCCCTCCACTTT; CDR3: CAITSGAQGKSPLHF; J: TRBJ1-6; D: -; V: TRBV10-3; size: few
DNA: TGCAGCGTTGGACAGAAGAACACCGGGGAGCTGTTTTTT; CDR3: CSVGQKNTGELFF; J: TRBJ2-2; D: -; V: TRBV29-1; size: -
DNA: TGTGCCAGCAGCTTAGTTCGTAGTTGGTCACGGAACATCGATAGCAATCAGCCCCAGCATTTT; CDR3: CASSLVRSWSRNIDSNQPQHF; J: TRBJ1-5; D: -; V: TRBV7-9; size: few
DNA: TGTGCCAGCTCACCACCGGGACAGAAAGAGACCCAGTACTTC; CDR3: CASSPPGQKETQYF; J: TRBJ2-5; D: TRBD1; V: TRBV18; size: -
DNA: TGTGCCAGCATACCACAGGGGACTGGAAACACCATATATTTT; CDR3: CASIPQGTGNTIYF; J: TRBJ1-3; D: TRBD1; V: TRBV6-1; size: -
DNA: TGTGCCAGCAGCCATATCTACAACAGGCAAACTAACTATGGCTACACCTTC; CDR3: CASSHIYNRQTNYGYTF; J: TRBJ1-2; D: -; V: TRBV7-2; size: -
DNA: TGCAGTGCTAGAGATCTGAGAGACCTAGCCAAAAACATTCAGTACTTC; CDR3: CSARDLRDLAKNIQYF; J: TRBJ2-4; D: -; V: TRBV20-1; size: medium-sized
DNA: TGTGCCAGCAGCGTATCTGGGAGCAATTACGAGCAGTACTTC; CDR3: CASSVSGSNYEQYF; J: TRBJ2-7; D: -; V: TRBV9; size: -
DNA: TGCAGTGCTAGAGTCCTTGGTGGGGGGCCCAACTATGGCTACACCTTC; CDR3: CSARVLGGGPNYGYTF; J: TRBJ1-2; D: -; V: TRBV20-1; size: few
DNA: TGCGCCAGCAGCCCCAGGACTAGCGGGATATACGAGCAGTACTTC; CDR3: CASSPRTSGIYEQYF; J: TRBJ2-7; D: TRBD2; V: TRBV5-1; size: large
DNA: TGTGCCAGCAGTGAAGTACGCACAGATACGCAGTATTTT; CDR3: CASSEVRTDTQYF; J: TRBJ2-3; D: -; V: TRBV6-1; size: once
DNA: TGCAGTGCTAGTTCCAGGGGCTATGGCTACACCTTC; CDR3: CSASSRGYGYTF; J: TRBJ1-2; D: -; V: TRBV20-1; size: -
DNA: TGCAGTAAAAAGCAGGGGTCCTATGGCTACACCTTC; CDR3: CSKKQGSYGYTF; J: TRBJ1-2; D: -; V: TRBV20-1; size: few